This T cell receptor beta chain was profiled in a study of blood T cell repertoires in COVID-19. Cohorts were assigned according to the clinical history that participants reported. TCRdb keeps only in-frame clones here, not all; method: immunoSEQ multiplex PCR. This sample yields about 220,000 clones, of which about 85% are seen a single time; approximately 2.7% belongs to the top ten. Sequences were obtained from PBMCs or T cells enriched from blood (not recorded which). The sequence was obtained from a woman aged 25 to 39 who had recovered from COVID-19.

CDR3 in DNA: TGTGCCAGCAGCTTAGTCGGGAAACAGCCCCAGCATTTT. Its translation: CASSLVGKQPQHF. This chain joins TRBV7-2 and TRBJ1-5, with no clear D. V lost 1 base and J lost 7, with 8 bases in between. CDR1 and CDR2 (germline): SGHTA, FQGNSA. CDR3 length equals 13 residues.